The 22 T cell receptor beta chains in this list originate from one sample, sequenced in a study of blood T cells in healthy people across ages. The use of a sample-barcoded 5' primer and a J-beta primer mix characterized a second PCR of roughly 6 to 11 cycles. TCRdb re-analysed the 5' RACE reads in MiXCR, keeping a single row per CDR3 protein. Counted here are 540,000 or so distinct CDR3 sequences, about 26% occurring once; the ten biggest clones make up 18%. Source material: blood. The receptors originated from a woman in her 70s in good health.

This clonotype was found many times. The chain employs TRBV12-3 or TRBV12-4 and TRBJ2-7; D may be TRBD1 or TRBD2 (5 bases each). Trimming stripped 7 bases from V and 3 bases from J, with 22 bases between. The CDR3 consists of 16 residues. CDR3 residues: CASTVFGDPAFYEQYF. For the CDR3, the DNA is TGTGCCAGCACCGTTTTTGGGGACCCGGCCTTCTACGAGCAGTACTTC.

This clonotype was picked up one time. The junction shows a germline mismatch at one end, possibly a read error. The chain uses TRBV7-3 and TRBJ2-1, with TRBD2 matching over 9 bases. This CDR3 region has 17 residues. Germline assignment: CDR1 SGHTA and CDR2 FQGTGA. The chain's CDR3 is CASSLTSSGGSYNERFF. For the CDR3, the DNA is TGTGCCAGCAGCTTAACGAGTAGCGGGGGTTCCTACAATGAGCGGTTCTTC.

In this sample, this clonotype turned up a few times. This chain connects TRBV4-3 to TRBJ2-1; D uncertain. The J call may be mistaken, given a closer DNA end match to TRBJ2-7. Germline CDR1 reads LGHNA; CDR2 reads YSLEER. The CDR3 contains 14 residues. CDR3 amino acids: CASSLRTTLSEQYF. The CDR3 DNA is TGCGCCAGCAGCCTTCGAACTACACTGAGCGAGCAGTACTTC.

Only a few counts were recorded for this clonotype. This chain uses TRBV10-3 with TRBJ2-3, with D maybe TRBD2 (5 bases). V shed 6 bases and J shed 4 bases, with 17 bases lying between them. Germline V lookup: CDR1 ENHRY, CDR2 SYGVKD. This CDR3 is built from 15 residues. For the CDR3, the DNA is TGTGCCATCAGAATTAACAGCGGTAGCGCAGATACGCAGTATTTT. It specifies CAIRINSGSADTQYF.

V is TRBV7-2 and J is TRBJ2-3, with 10 positions matching TRBD2. V was clipped by 5 bases and J by 4 bases; unmatched bases: 18. CDR1 SGHTA and CDR2 FQGNSA come from the germline V gene. This CDR3 region has 19 residues. The CDR3: CASSTGLAGALRYPDTQYF. CDR3 nucleotide sequence: TGTGCCAGCAGCACCGGGCTAGCGGGGGCCCTTCGCTACCCAGATACGCAGTATTTT.

This clonotype was recorded a few times. The chain joins TRBV7-2 to TRBJ2-5; D remains unclear. CDR3 size: 13 residues. V was shortened by 5 bases and J by 1 base, with 8 bases between the two germline ends. Per the germline V gene, CDR1 is SGHTA and CDR2 is FQGNSA. The CDR3 reads CASSPSAQETQYF. The CDR3 region has the DNA TGTGCCAGCAGCCCTAGTGCCCAAGAGACCCAGTACTTC.

There are a few counts of this clonotype. The rearrangement joins TRBV20-1 to TRBJ1-1; D gene unclear. The V and J ends lost 2 bases and 1 base respectively, with 8 bases between them. Germline V gene lookup returns CDR1 DFQATT and CDR2 SNEGSKA (reference sequence). The CDR3 contains 13 residues. The CDR3 DNA follows: TGCAGTGCTAGACCGGAAACGAACACTGAAGCTTTCTTT. Amino acid sequence: CSARPETNTEAFF.

The rearrangement links TRBV28 to TRBJ2-7, with 7 bases lining up with TRBD1. CDR3 length: 16 residues. The germline gives CDR1 MDHEN, CDR2 SYDVKM. The J segment lost 5 bases and the V segment lost 4 bases, leaving 14 bases of the junction unmatched. CDR3: CASSSYPQGRYDEQYF. CDR3 nucleotides: TGTGCCAGCAGTTCGTATCCACAGGGGCGATATGACGAGCAGTACTTC.

The table lists this clonotype with many counts. This chain uses TRBV5-6 with TRBJ1-1; D remains ambiguous. The CDR3 spans 13 residues. Germline loops: CDR1 SGHDT, CDR2 YYEEEE. V was clipped by 0 bases and J by 8 bases, with 11 bases between them. The CDR3 protein is CASSLVVGEEAFF. CDR3 coding DNA: TGTGCCAGCAGCTTGGTGGTGGGTGAGGAAGCTTTCTTT.

V and J are TRBV5-1 and TRBJ2-1, with D possibly being TRBD1 or TRBD2 (5 bases each). In germline, CDR1 is SGHRS, CDR2 YFSETQ. The CDR3 length is 14 residues. The germline V and J ends were trimmed by 4 bases and 6 bases, with 14 bases remaining between them. CDR3 residues: CASSDPQGANEQFF. CDR3 DNA: TGCGCCAGCAGCGACCCTCAGGGAGCCAATGAGCAGTTCTTC.

The chain employs TRBV29-1 and TRBJ2-1; 7 bases are shared with TRBD2. Germline V lookup: CDR1 SQVTM, CDR2 ANQGSEA. With V trimmed by 8 bases and J by 8 bases, 6 bases remained unmatched. This CDR3 spans 11 amino acids. The CDR3 region is CSKASGYEQFF. CDR3 DNA: TGCAGCAAAGCTAGCGGTTATGAGCAGTTCTTC.

The V gene is TRBV7-2, the J gene TRBJ2-7; D gene ambiguous. Germline CDR1 SGHTA, CDR2 FQGNSA. V lost 5 bases, J lost 6 bases, and 17 bases lay in between. CDR3 length equals 14 residues. CDR3 region: CASSPLRVIPEQYF. The CDR3 nucleotides read TGTGCCAGCAGCCCACTACGAGTGATCCCCGAGCAGTACTTC.

This rearrangement joins TRBV20-1 to TRBJ2-7; either TRBD1 or TRBD2 may supply D (6 bases each). The CDR3 has 11 amino acids. Germline assignment: CDR1 DFQATT and CDR2 SNEGSKA (reference sequence). Deletions cut 8 bases from V and 5 bases from J, with 13 bases between. The CDR3 coding sequence is TGCAGTCCGGGGGCAGGCGACGAGCAGTACTTC. Its translation is CSPGAGDEQYF.

The rearrangement joins TRBV20-1 to TRBJ1-6; maybe TRBD1 (5 bases). CDR3 length: 13 residues. Trimming cost V 6 bases and J 7 bases, with 13 bases left between them. Germline V gene lookup returns CDR1 DFQATT and CDR2 SNEGSKA (reference sequence). In nucleotides, the CDR3 is TGCAGTGCCGCGCGGACACCAAATTCACCCCTCCACTTT. Residues: CSAARTPNSPLHF.

This clonotype was seen only a few times. This rearrangement joins TRBV12-3 or TRBV12-4 to TRBJ1-5; no clear D gene. This CDR3 is 14 amino acids long. V was clipped by 5 bases and J by 2 bases, with 10 bases between them. In DNA form, the CDR3 reads TGTGCCAGCAGTCCTGGTTACGGCAATCAGCCCCAGCATTTT. Translation gives CASSPGYGNQPQHF.

In its sample, this clonotype was seen once. The chain uses TRBV20-1 and TRBJ2-1, with 9 bases fitting TRBD2. Losses at the gene ends were 1 base for V and 12 bases for J; bases not matched to a gene: 10. Germline assignment: CDR1 DFQATT and CDR2 SNEGSKA (reference sequence). This CDR3 is 14 amino acids long. This CDR3 reads CSARVAGVISGQFF. The CDR3 coding sequence is TGCAGTGCTAGAGTAGCGGGGGTGATATCTGGGCAGTTCTTC.

The chain is built from TRBV5-1 and TRBJ2-3; 12 bases match TRBD1. Looked up from germline, CDR1 is SGHRS and CDR2 is YFSETQ. This CDR3 is built from 15 residues. V shed 0 bases and J 5 bases; nucleotides not matched to a gene: 1. CDR3 protein: CASSLGDRGRDTQYF. The CDR3 nucleotides read TGCGCCAGCAGCTTGGGGGACAGGGGGCGAGATACGCAGTATTTT.

A few counts support this clonotype. V and J are TRBV27 and TRBJ2-5; TRBD1 matches 8 bases. The CDR3 has 16 residues. Germline V lookup: CDR1 MNHEY, CDR2 SMNVEV (reference sequence). The V gene end was trimmed by 2 bases and the J gene end by 2 bases; junction bases not matched to a gene: 7. This CDR3 reads CASSLTPRGHQETQYF. The CDR3 region has the DNA TGTGCCAGCAGTTTAACCCCCAGGGGGCATCAAGAGACCCAGTACTTC.

This clonotype was observed a few times. CDR3 DNA sequence: TGTGCCAGCAGCGTAATCCCCCTAGCGGGGTACGAGACCCAGTACTTC. This translates into CASSVIPLAGYETQYF. This sequence joins TRBV9 and TRBJ2-5; 9 nucleotides line up with TRBD2. The germline V gene has CDR1 SGDLS and CDR2 YYNGEE. The CDR3 length is 16 residues. V dropped 1 base and J dropped 5; count of bases not matched to a gene: 9. The entire variable domain, with the rest obtained from reference TRBV9 and TRBJ2-5, is as follows: DSGVTQTPKHLITATGQRVTLRCSPRSGDLSVYWYQQSLDQGLQFLIQYYNGEERAKGNILERFSAQQFPDLHSELNLSSLELGDSALYFCASSVIPLAGYETQYFGPGTRLLVL.

This clonotype was seen a handful of times. The rearrangement joins TRBV20-1 to TRBJ2-7, with 7 bases fitting TRBD2. The germline gives CDR1 DFQATT, CDR2 SNEGSKA (reference sequence). With 0 bases clipped from V and 0 bases from J, the junction kept 8 bases outside the gene matches. The CDR3 length is 16 residues. This chain's CDR3 is CSARDPRRGSSYEQYF. The CDR3 coding sequence is TGCAGTGCTAGAGATCCGCGGCGGGGGAGCTCCTACGAGCAGTACTTC.

J is TRBJ2-1 and V is TRBV29-1, with a tentative D call TRBD1 (8 bases). CDR1 is SQVTM and CDR2 is ANQGSEA in the germline V gene. This CDR3 is 12 amino acids long. V was trimmed by 7 bases and J by 8 bases, leaving 15 bases between them. The CDR3 DNA reads as TGCAGCGCCACAACAGGGGGGGATGAGCAGTTCTTC. Its translation: CSATTGGDEQFF.

This clonotype was observed at least ten times. The CDR3 nucleotides are TGTGCCAGCAGCTTAGTAGGAGGGAGCTCCTACAATGAGCAGTTCTTC. Its translation: CASSLVGGSSYNEQFF. V and J are TRBV7-2 and TRBJ2-1, with D perhaps TRBD2 (6 bases). The germline V gene has CDR1 SGHTA and CDR2 FQGNSA. CDR3 length: 16 residues. Between the trimmed V and J ends, which lost 1 base and 0 bases, there was a span of 10 bases.